A single sample gave rise to the 4 T cell receptor beta chains below, sequenced in a study of blood T cell repertoires in COVID-19. Sequencing was performed with immunoSEQ multiplex PCR; in TCRdb, only in-frame clones are kept and a portion is missing. The top ten clones hold under 2.5% of a sample with 200,000 to 250,000 clones, roughly nine tenths of them seen once. The material sequenced was peripheral blood. The receptors shown here come from a man aged 35 to 55 with active or convalescent COVID-19.

The CDR3 reads CASSLATNYEQYF. CDR3 bases: TGCGCCAGCAGCTTGGCAACAAACTACGAGCAGTACTTC. The genes are TRBV5-1 and TRBJ2-7; the D is unclear. V lost 0 bases, J lost 3 bases, and 7 bases lay in between. CDR3 length equals 13 residues. The germline gives CDR1 SGHRS, CDR2 YFSETQ.

This chain uses TRBV10-1 with TRBJ2-2; 10 nucleotides line up with TRBD2. Germline CDR1 is WNHNN and CDR2 is SYGVQD (reference sequence). V was clipped by 5 bases and J by 5 bases; unmatched bases: 5. The CDR3 contains 15 residues. The DNA for the CDR3 is TGCGCCAGCAGTCCGACTAGCGGGTTGACCGGGGAGCTGTTTTTT. Its protein is CASSPTSGLTGELFF.

The rearrangement uses TRBV28 and TRBJ1-1, with 8 bases aligning to TRBD1. V gave up 7 bases and J gave up 1 base; unmatched junction bases: 2. Germline V gene lookup returns CDR1 MDHEN and CDR2 SYDVKM. CDR3 length: 13 residues. CDR3 residues: CASIDRGNTEAFF. CDR3 bases: TGTGCCAGCATAGACAGGGGGAACACTGAAGCTTTCTTT.

The chain recombines TRBV30 with TRBJ1-1, with a tentative D call TRBD1 (6 bases). Between the trimmed V and J ends, which lost 0 bases and 3 bases, there was a span of 8 bases. The CDR3 spans 13 residues. CDR1 is GTSNPN and CDR2 is SVGIG in the germline V gene (reference sequence). Written as DNA, the CDR3 is TGTGCCTGGAGTGTAGAGGGGGACACTGAAGCTTTCTTT. Its protein product is CAWSVEGDTEAFF.